These 17 T cell receptor beta chains came from one sample sequenced in a study of cytomegalovirus exposure and HLA in healthy donors. Use of 60 Vbeta and 13 Jbeta primers characterized the PCR. Assay used: immunoSEQ multiplex PCR; TCRdb lists only in-frame clones, some missing. This table has 150,000 or so clones, approximately 80% appearing once. The source material was PBMCs. The receptor source for this set is a male donor in good health and CMV-seronegative.

The chain joins TRBV4-3 to TRBJ2-3; 11 bases map to TRBD2. CDR3 length equals 16 residues. Germline V gene lookup returns CDR1 LGHNA and CDR2 YSLEER. Trimming took 4 bases from V and 2 from J; bases not matched to a gene: 5. CDR3 loop: CASSPRLAGNTDTQYF. DNA of the CDR3: TGCGCCAGCAGCCCCAGACTAGCGGGAAACACAGATACGCAGTATTTT.

The chain joins TRBV5-6 to TRBJ1-1; D is ambiguous. CDR1 is SGHDT, CDR2 YYEEEE, per germline. The length of the CDR3 is 13 residues. The V gene lost 1 base and the J gene lost 1 base, with 5 bases spanning the gap. Here the CDR3 DNA reads TGTGCCAGCAGCTTGACTTGGAACACTGAAGCTTTCTTT. This gives the protein CASSLTWNTEAFF.

The rearrangement links TRBV4-1 to TRBJ2-4; 7 nucleotides agree with TRBD2. Germline trimming cut 0 bases from V and 1 base from J; bases unmatched to any gene: 15. CDR1 is MGHRA and CDR2 is YSYEKL in the germline V gene. CDR3 size: 20 residues. CDR3 in DNA: TGCGCCAGCAGCCAAGATAAGAAAGGGAGGGTTCGCCCGGCCAAAAACATTCAGTACTTC. Amino acids: CASSQDKKGRVRPAKNIQYF.

V usage is TRBV9 and J usage is TRBJ2-1; 7 nucleotides match TRBD2. With 0 bases clipped from V and 5 bases from J, the junction kept 8 bases outside the gene matches. CDR3 length equals 16 residues. Germline V gene sequence: CDR1 SGDLS, CDR2 YYNGEE. CDR3 loop: CASSVGPTSVNNEQFF. Here the CDR3 DNA reads TGTGCCAGCAGCGTAGGTCCAACTAGCGTTAACAATGAGCAGTTCTTC.

V usage is TRBV7-3 and J usage is TRBJ2-3, with TRBD2 identical over 7 bases. The CDR3 totals 15 residues. The J segment lost 1 base and the V segment lost 2 bases, leaving 3 bases of the junction unmatched. The germline gives CDR1 SGHTA, CDR2 FQGTGA. CDR3 nucleotide sequence: TGTGCCAGCAGCTTAGGCGGGGGACGCACAGATACGCAGTATTTT. Its protein is CASSLGGGRTDTQYF.

The chain uses TRBV6-1 and TRBJ1-2; D not certain. This CDR3 is 13 amino acids long. Trimming removed 1 base from V and 2 bases from J, with 5 bases in between. Germline loops: CDR1 MNHNS, CDR2 SASEGT. The CDR3 DNA reads TGTGCCAGCAGTGAAGAGAGGAACTATGGCTACACCTTC. As protein: CASSEERNYGYTF.

The J gene is TRBJ2-5, the V gene TRBV19, with TRBD1 matching 10 bases. CDR3 length: 20 residues. Germline-derived CDR1 and CDR2 are LNHDA and SQIVND (reference sequence). V shed 2 bases and J 0 bases; nucleotides not matched to a gene: 15. DNA of the CDR3: TGTGCCAGTAGTATACTTCCCCCCGGGACAGGGGACCTGTACCAAGAGACCCAGTACTTC. It is translated as CASSILPPGTGDLYQETQYF. Full variable domain (remainder filled in from reference TRBV19 and TRBJ2-5): DGGITQSPKYLFRKEGQNVTLSCEQNLNHDAMYWYRQDPGQGLRLIYYSQIVNDFQKGDIAEGYSVSREKKESFPLTVTSAQKNPTAFYLCASSILPPGTGDLYQETQYFGPGTRLLVL.

The chain links TRBV29-1 to TRBJ1-2; D is ambiguous. The CDR3 runs 13 residues. The germline gives CDR1 SQVTM, CDR2 ANQGSEA. V lost 2 bases and J lost 4, with 11 bases in between. The DNA for the CDR3 is TGCAGCGTTGAACGGGGAGGAAGCTATGGCTACACCTTC. As protein: CSVERGGSYGYTF.

The chain uses TRBV30 and TRBJ2-7; possible D gene TRBD1, 5 bases. This CDR3 region has 14 residues. Germline V gene sequence: CDR1 GTSNPN, CDR2 SVGIG (reference sequence). Deletions cut 3 bases from V and 1 base from J, with 13 bases between. The CDR3, as DNA: TGTGCCTGGAGCGACCTGGACACATCCTACGAGCAGTACTTC. Translated, it gives CAWSDLDTSYEQYF.

The rearrangement links TRBV25-1 to TRBJ2-1, with 8 bases matching TRBD2. The CDR3 extends over 15 amino acids. Per germline, CDR1 MGHDK and CDR2 SYGVNS. V was pared by 2 bases and J by 6 bases, with 6 bases of the junction left unmatched. The CDR3 DNA follows: TGTGCCAGCAGTGAACCCAGCGGGAGAATCAATGAGCAGTTCTTC. As protein: CASSEPSGRINEQFF.

This clone came up once. The chain links TRBV7-8 to TRBJ2-7, with D possibly matching TRBD1 (6 bases). Germline CDR1 reads SGHVS; CDR2 reads FQNEAQ. The CDR3 loop spans 14 amino acids. The V and J ends lost 5 bases and 6 bases respectively, with 17 bases between them. The CDR3 protein is CASSNRDIKAEQYF. CDR3 in DNA: TGTGCCAGCAGCAACCGGGACATTAAGGCCGAGCAGTACTTC.

The chain couples TRBV7-2 to TRBJ2-5; 11 bases match TRBD2. V dropped 1 base and J dropped 2; count of bases not matched to a gene: 12. The CDR3 runs 19 residues. The germline gives CDR1 SGHTA, CDR2 FQGNSA. CDR3 bases: TGTGCCAGCAGCTTAGGGACCCCTAGGGGACTAGCGGATCAAGAGACCCAGTACTTC. It yields the protein CASSLGTPRGLADQETQYF.

The V gene is TRBV4-3, the J gene TRBJ1-2, with 7 bases identical to TRBD1. After removal of 3 bases from V and 2 bases from J, the junction contained 6 bases not matched to a gene. The CDR3 has 15 residues. Germline V CDR1 and CDR2: LGHNA, YSLEER. CDR3 protein: CASSQDRTRNYGYTF. CDR3 DNA sequence: TGCGCCAGCAGCCAGGACAGGACTCGCAACTATGGCTACACCTTC.

The CDR3 region has the DNA TGTGCCTGGGCTGAGGTGGTCATCGGGGAGCTGTTTTTT. Residues: CAWAEVVIGELFF. The rearrangement links TRBV30 to TRBJ2-2; no firm D call. V was trimmed by 5 bases and J by 7 bases, leaving 14 bases between them. Germline CDR1 reads GTSNPN; CDR2 reads SVGIG (reference sequence). The length of the CDR3 is 13 residues.

This chain joins TRBV7-8 and TRBJ2-5, with a possible D match to TRBD1 (6 bases). The CDR3 sequence is 13 residues long. The germline V gene encodes CDR1 SGHVS and CDR2 FQNEAQ. V gave up 8 bases and J gave up 2 bases, with 12 bases separating them. The CDR3, as DNA: TGTGCCAGCTCTGGGGGCAGACAAGAGACCCAGTACTTC. This codes for CASSGGRQETQYF.

This clone has more than one count but fewer than ten. The chain links TRBV23-1 to TRBJ1-1; the D is unclear. TRBV23-1 is flagged as an ORF with uncertain function. This CDR3 comprises 15 residues. V was trimmed by 0 bases and J by 4 bases, leaving 12 bases between them. Here the CDR3 reads CASSQSRRLSTEAFF. CDR3 nucleotide sequence: TGCGCCAGCAGTCAATCGCGGAGGTTGAGCACTGAAGCTTTCTTT.

J is TRBJ2-5 and V is TRBV18, with D perhaps matching TRBD2 (6 bases). CDR1 is KGHSH, CDR2 LQKENI, per germline. Trimming took 6 bases from V and 2 from J, leaving 16 bases between them. This CDR3 is 15 amino acids long. CDR3 in amino acids: CASSPMGGAQETQYF. The CDR3 region has the DNA TGTGCCAGCTCTCCCATGGGGGGAGCTCAAGAGACCCAGTACTTC.